This TCR beta chain was profiled in a study of T cell responses to AZD1222 COVID-19 vaccine (dated by TCRdb to the early 2020s). Looking at the study overall: Because spike-specific TCR depth and breadth did not differ between the two schedules, AZD1222 recipients who got a second dose at roughly 4 weeks were pooled with those who got a second dose at roughly 12 weeks. TCR sequencing covered some 240 trial participants: 207 given two doses of AZD1222 and some 25 given two doses of MenACWY control vaccine. Enrollment into the trials was organized by age into subgroups of 18-55, 56-69 and 70-plus years, and those subgroups contained roughly 150, 30 and 60 TCR-sequenced participants, respectively.

The sample's time point, from its label and the paper: baseline before first vaccination. Vaccinee samples came from UK trials COV001 and COV002, including a single-blind randomized controlled phase 2/3 trial of AZD1222 (ChAdOx1 nCoV-19) in healthy adults. For TCRbeta chain sequencing, PBMC samples were collected from trial participants at day 0 and at day 28 after the second dose. CDR1 and CDR2 were assigned from the germline V gene as MNHEY and SVGAGI. There are 15 amino acids in the CDR3, from cysteine to phenylalanine inclusive. Of the read, only the CDR3 DNA is kept; its 45 bases are in frame from base 1. V was cut back by 0 bases and J by 1 base, leaving a gap of 9 bases between them. The CDR3 regions of human TCRbeta chains were analyzed by immunosequencing. From the authors' description of their analysis: Repertoire TCRs were checked for matches against a reference library of SARS-CoV-2-specific TCRs that had been generated using the MIRA antigen-specificity platform. Breadth meant the fraction of unique TCRs that were SARS-CoV-2-associated, whereas depth meant the fraction of total T cells that were SARS-CoV-2-associated. Using the MIRA data, each spike-specific TCR was assigned both to the spike region to which the TCR was reactive and to a CD4 or CD8 class. Log10-transformed breadth and depth values were compared by one-way ANOVA with Sidak's multiple comparisons tests. Sourced from immuneACCESS, this table was stored by TCRdb with only in-frame sequences that have V and J called. A share of the clones is absent; for the studies checked, an unresolved V gene accounts for under half, and the remainder has no known explanation. V and J calls and clone size follow that table, whereas D and trimming were derived from the DNA. Counted in this sample were about 140,000 clones; roughly 92% of them appeared once. About 4.8% of the sample is taken by the ten largest.

Here is what the overall study found, with its caveats: Epitopes outside the regions mutated in the B.1.351 and B.1.1.7 variants were reportedly recognized by nearly half of the unique spike-specific TCRs. Spike-specific TCR breadth and depth rose significantly after two AZD1222 doses compared with day 0 and with MenACWY recipients. Participants were mostly white British, with more females than males. The authors suggested clonal diversity may have been underestimated. The 56-69-year group was small, and its depth increase did not reach significance, likely because of low power. Vaccine-associated CD4 TCRs spanned the whole spike protein, with dominant responses in regions 160-218 and 743-854. Conclusions about previously exposed vaccinees are limited, since just six AZD1222 recipients were seropositive for SARS-CoV-2 at baseline. Because no samples from the day 14 peak response were available, repertoires could be characterized only after the peak T cell response.

This clone was found a few times. Its target antigen remains unknown. Per-base quality was not reported, and no clone a single base away is much larger than it. This specimen was peripheral blood, taken on day 0 of AZD1222 vaccination. This TCR was sampled from an adult in good health. The chain uses TRBV6-5 and TRBJ1-2; the D gene is perhaps TRBD1, on 6 matching bases. The CDR3 protein: CASSYSPRGNYGYTF. The nucleotides read TGTGCCAGCAGTTACTCTCCCAGGGGTAACTATGGCTACACCTTC.